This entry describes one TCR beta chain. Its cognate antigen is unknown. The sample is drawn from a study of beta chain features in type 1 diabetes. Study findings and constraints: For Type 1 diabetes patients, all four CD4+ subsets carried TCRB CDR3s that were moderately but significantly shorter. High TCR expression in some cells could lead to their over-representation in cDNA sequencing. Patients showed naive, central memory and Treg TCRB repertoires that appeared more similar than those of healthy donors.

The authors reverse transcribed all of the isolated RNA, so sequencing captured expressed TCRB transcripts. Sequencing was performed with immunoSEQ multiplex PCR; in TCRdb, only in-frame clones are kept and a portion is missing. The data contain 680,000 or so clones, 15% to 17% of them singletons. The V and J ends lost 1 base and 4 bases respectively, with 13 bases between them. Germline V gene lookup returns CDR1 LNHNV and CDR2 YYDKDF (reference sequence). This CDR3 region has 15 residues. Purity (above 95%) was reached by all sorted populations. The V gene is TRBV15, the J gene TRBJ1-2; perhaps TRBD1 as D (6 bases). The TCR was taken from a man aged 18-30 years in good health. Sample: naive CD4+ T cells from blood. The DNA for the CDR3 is TGTGCCACCAGCAGAGTGGAACAGGGACTCTATGGCTACACCTTC. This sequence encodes CATSRVEQGLYGYTF.